The 20 T cell receptor beta chains below were found in one sample sequenced in a study of blood T cell repertoires in COVID-19. The method was immunoSEQ multiplex PCR; TCRdb's version includes in-frame clones alone and lacks a portion of them. This table holds about 250,000 clones, 85% to 90% found once. The sequenced sample was peripheral blood. The receptors were gathered from a woman aged 40 to 50 who had recovered from COVID-19.

This clone was seen only once. The genes are TRBV7-8 and TRBJ2-2, with D possibly being TRBD2 (5 bases). CDR3 length equals 14 residues. Between the trimmed V and J ends, which lost 4 bases and 2 bases, there was a span of 8 bases. Germline CDR1 SGHVS, CDR2 FQNEAQ. CDR3 sequence reads: CASSSGVNTGELFF. The CDR3 DNA reads TGTGCCAGCAGCTCCGGGGTAAACACCGGGGAGCTGTTTTTT.

This sequence joins TRBV2 and TRBJ1-1; D uncertain. Germline CDR1 SNHLY, CDR2 FYNNEI. CDR3 length equals 12 residues. V was trimmed by 6 bases and J by 6 bases, leaving 11 bases between them. CDR3 residues: CASRGGGPEAFF. The CDR3 DNA is TGTGCCAGCAGGGGTGGAGGCCCTGAAGCTTTCTTT.

J is TRBJ2-3 and V is TRBV5-1; 10 bases match TRBD2. The CDR3 is 15 residues long. The V gene's germline CDR1 is SGHRS and CDR2 YFSETQ. The junction had 1 base not matched to a gene; V was cut back by 0 bases and J by 3 bases. CDR3 bases: TGCGCCAGCAGCTTGGCGACTAGCGGGACAGATACGCAGTATTTT. Protein product: CASSLATSGTDTQYF. Drawing the rest from reference TRBV5-1 and TRBJ2-3, the complete variable domain is KAGVTQTPRYLIKTRGQQVTLSCSPISGHRSVSWYQQTPGQGLQFLFEYFSETQRNKGNFPGRFSGRQFSNSRSEMNVSTLELGDSALYLCASSLATSGTDTQYFGPGTRLTVL.

This clone was observed a few times. The chain carries TRBV7-9 and TRBJ1-2, with D perhaps matching TRBD1 (6 bases). Germline lookup yields CDR1 SEHNR and CDR2 FQNEAQ (reference sequence). V lost 5 bases, J lost 4 bases, and 17 bases lay in between. CDR3 length: 15 residues. CDR3 sequence: CASSPRDKSLYGYTF. The CDR3 DNA reads as TGTGCCAGCAGCCCCCGGGACAAGTCTCTCTATGGCTACACCTTC.

This rearrangement joins TRBV6-5 to TRBJ1-1; D gene uncertain. This CDR3 comprises 13 residues. Trimming removed 6 bases from V and 5 bases from J, with 13 bases in between. The germline CDR1 and CDR2 sequences are MNHEY and SVGAGI. The CDR3 region has the DNA TGTGCCAGCAGCCCCCCGACGGGGACTGAAGCTTTCTTT. Its translation is CASSPPTGTEAFF.

V usage is TRBV6-2 or TRBV6-3 and J usage is TRBJ1-5; 8 bases align to TRBD1. This CDR3 spans 19 amino acids. Germline CDR1 MNHEY, CDR2 SVGEGT. The ends lost 1 base at V and 0 bases at J; junction bases unmatched: 11. In DNA, the CDR3 is TGTGCCAGCAGTTACTACCCCGACAGGGGACAATATAGCAATCAGCCCCAGCATTTT. Its translation: CASSYYPDRGQYSNQPQHF.

The chain has TRBV7-3 and TRBJ2-1; D call uncertain. This CDR3 has 14 amino acids. Trimming pared 5 bases from V and 0 bases from J, leaving 8 bases between. In germline, CDR1 is SGHTA, CDR2 FQGTGA. CDR3 loop: CASSPRSSYNEQFF. The CDR3, as DNA: TGTGCCAGCAGCCCCCGGAGCTCCTACAATGAGCAGTTCTTC.

This clone showed up just once. This chain connects TRBV7-9 to TRBJ2-6; TRBD1 matches at 7 bases. The length of the CDR3 is 15 residues. Germline values: CDR1 SEHNR, CDR2 FQNEAQ (reference sequence). J was trimmed by 2 bases and V by 5 bases; bases with no gene match: 3. CDR3 sequence: CASSAQGAGANVLTF. The CDR3 bases are TGTGCCAGCAGCGCCCAGGGGGCTGGGGCCAACGTCCTGACTTTC.

The chain carries TRBV7-2 and TRBJ2-5, with D possibly matching TRBD1 (7 bases). The CDR3 spans 15 residues. Per germline, CDR1 SGHTA and CDR2 FQGNSA. Trimming removed 7 bases from V and 3 bases from J, with 18 bases in between. CDR3 DNA sequence: TGTGCCAGCACCCAGGGGGGTGGGGGAGAAGAGACCCAGTACTTC. Translated: CASTQGGGGEETQYF.

This rearrangement joins TRBV10-3 to TRBJ2-3; 10 bases line up with TRBD1. Germline CDR1 and CDR2: ENHRY and SYGVKD. CDR3 size: 15 residues. V dropped 6 bases and J dropped 4; count of bases not matched to a gene: 7. CDR3 nucleotide sequence: TGTGCCATCAGGGACCGGGACAGGGGTTCAGATACGCAGTATTTT. Protein product: CAIRDRDRGSDTQYF.

J is TRBJ1-5 and V is TRBV19; a weak D match, TRBD1 (5 bases). The V gene's germline CDR1 is LNHDA and CDR2 SQIVND (reference sequence). The CDR3 spans 15 residues. Trimming took 3 bases from V and 2 from J, leaving 11 bases between them. The CDR3 reads CASSIGPQGNQPQHF. The CDR3 DNA follows: TGTGCCAGTAGTATTGGACCACAGGGCAATCAGCCCCAGCATTTT.

The V call is TRBV10-3, the J call TRBJ2-2; 8 bases line up with TRBD2. The germline V gene has CDR1 ENHRY and CDR2 SYGVKD. With V trimmed by 6 bases and J by 4 bases, 7 bases remained unmatched. The CDR3 totals 15 residues. The CDR3 is CAIRSGTSGTGELFF. The CDR3, as DNA: TGTGCCATCAGGTCCGGGACTAGTGGCACCGGGGAGCTGTTTTTT.

The chain links TRBV6-2 or TRBV6-3 to TRBJ2-3; TRBD1 is a possible D gene (5 bases). This CDR3 region has 16 residues. Germline CDR1 reads MNHEY; CDR2 reads SVGEGT. Trimming pared 2 bases from V and 2 bases from J, leaving 14 bases between. The CDR3 loop reads CASSYPPQAPTDTQYF. CDR3 DNA: TGTGCCAGCAGTTACCCCCCACAGGCCCCCACAGATACGCAGTATTTT.

V is TRBV29-1 and J is TRBJ2-3; TRBD2 might be the D (6 bases). The CDR3 runs 14 residues. V was cut by 3 bases and J by 2 bases, with 12 bases left in between. From germline, CDR1 is SQVTM and CDR2 ANQGSEA. The CDR3 sequence: CSVDGGWDTDTQYF. The CDR3 coding sequence is TGCAGCGTTGATGGGGGGTGGGACACAGATACGCAGTATTTT.

The CDR3 here is CASSFGQGGRDTQYF. In nucleotides, the CDR3 is TGTGCCAGCAGTTTTGGTCAGGGGGGTAGGGATACGCAGTATTTT. The J gene is TRBJ2-3, the V gene TRBV6-5, with D perhaps TRBD1 (7 bases). The germline V gene has CDR1 MNHEY and CDR2 SVGAGI. The CDR3 is 15 amino acids. V lost 4 bases, J lost 6 bases, and 17 bases lay in between.

This clone appeared a few times. The chain links TRBV19 to TRBJ2-1; a weak D match, TRBD2 (6 bases). The V gene lost 7 bases and the J gene lost 4 bases, with 14 bases spanning the gap. CDR1 is LNHDA, CDR2 SQIVND, per germline (reference sequence). The CDR3 is 14 amino acids. CDR3 loop: CASMGPGRYNEQFF. DNA for the CDR3: TGTGCCAGTATGGGGCCGGGGAGGTACAATGAGCAGTTCTTC.

The chain joins TRBV20-1 to TRBJ1-1, with a weak D call TRBD1 (5 bases). Germline CDR1 is DFQATT and CDR2 is SNEGSKA (reference sequence). Trimming left V 5 bases short and J 5 bases short, with 9 bases between. The CDR3 length is 11 residues. The CDR3 DNA sequence: TGCAGTGCTTCGGGGGGGACTGAAGCTTTCTTT. Protein sequence: CSASGGTEAFF.

This clone has just one count. The rearrangement uses TRBV27 and TRBJ1-2; 7 bases are a match to TRBD1. Per germline, CDR1 MNHEY and CDR2 SMNVEV (reference sequence). The junction had 10 bases not matched to a gene; V was cut back by 2 bases and J by 4 bases. The CDR3 contains 16 residues. The CDR3 loop reads CASSLASGTASYGYTF. CDR3 in DNA: TGTGCCAGCAGTTTAGCTTCTGGGACAGCCAGCTATGGCTACACCTTC.

The rearrangement joins TRBV5-5 to TRBJ1-3; TRBD1 aligns across 9 bases. CDR3 length: 17 residues. In germline, CDR1 is SGHKS, CDR2 YYEKEE (reference sequence). V shed 4 bases and J 2 bases; nucleotides not matched to a gene: 10. CDR3 protein: CASSTAQGARTGNTIYF. In DNA, the CDR3 is TGTGCCAGCAGCACCGCACAGGGGGCTCGGACTGGAAACACCATATATTTT.

This chain joins TRBV9 and TRBJ2-7; weak D call: TRBD1 (6 bases). The CDR3 is 15 amino acids. The V gene's germline CDR1 is SGDLS and CDR2 YYNGEE. V was shortened by 0 bases and J by 3 bases, with 13 bases between the two germline ends. Here the CDR3 DNA reads TGTGCCAGCAGCGTAGATGGGGGCAGGGGCTACGAGCAGTACTTC. Amino acids: CASSVDGGRGYEQYF.